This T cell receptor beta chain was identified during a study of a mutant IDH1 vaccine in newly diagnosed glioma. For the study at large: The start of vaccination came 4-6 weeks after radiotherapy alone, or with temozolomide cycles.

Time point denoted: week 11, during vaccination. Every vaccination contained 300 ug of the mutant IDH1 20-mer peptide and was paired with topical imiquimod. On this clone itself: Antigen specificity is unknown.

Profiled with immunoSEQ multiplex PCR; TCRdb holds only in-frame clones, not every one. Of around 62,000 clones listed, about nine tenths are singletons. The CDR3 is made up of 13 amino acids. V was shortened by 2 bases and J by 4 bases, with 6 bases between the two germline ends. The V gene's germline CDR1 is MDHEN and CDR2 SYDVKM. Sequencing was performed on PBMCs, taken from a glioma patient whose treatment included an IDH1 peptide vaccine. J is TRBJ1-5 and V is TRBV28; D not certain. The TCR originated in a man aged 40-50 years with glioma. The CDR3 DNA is TGTGCCAGCAGTTTAGGGTATAATCAGCCCCAGCATTTT. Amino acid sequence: CASSLGYNQPQHF.